This T cell receptor (beta chain) was identified in a study of T cells in Graves' hyperthyroidism and ophthalmopathy. Broader study findings: Among clonotypes expanded in thyroid above 0.001, most were also found in blood.

Many counts were recorded for this clonotype. Its antigen is not identified. These patients, aged 18 to 65, had recently diagnosed hyperthyroidism lasting under 2 months. Those patients with uncontrolled infection, other autoimmune disease, pregnancy or lactation were excluded. Thyroid ultrasound and orbital computed tomography, with clinical symptoms and serum thyroxine and TRAb, informed diagnoses. The CDR3 sequence is 14 residues long. Trimming stripped 5 bases from V and 2 bases from J, with 11 bases between. Germline V gene data show CDR1 as LNHDA and CDR2 as SQIVND (reference sequence). Using RNA transcripts as the source, TCR beta CDR3 regions were amplified. Carried out on the TCR CDR3, a first-round RT-PCR used the HTBI primer set. TCRdb independently ran MiXCR on the multiplex PCR reads; one entry per CDR3 protein. The profile shows about 360,000 distinct CDR3 sequences, roughly 13% of them singletons.

The sequenced sample consisted of blood. This sequence was found in a woman aged 18-29 years with Graves' hyperthyroidism. This chain uses TRBV19 with TRBJ2-3; TRBD1 might be the D (6 bases). The CDR3 region has the DNA TGTGCCAGTAGTTCACAGGGATACACAGATACGCAGTATTTT. This codes for CASSSQGYTDTQYF. Looking up the rest from reference TRBV19 and TRBJ2-3 gives the full variable domain: DGGITQSPKYLFRKEGQNVTLSCEQNLNHDAMYWYRQDPGQGLRLIYYSQIVNDFQKGDIAEGYSVSREKKESFPLTVTSAQKNPTAFYLCASSSQGYTDTQYFGPGTRLTVL.